This paragraph reports one TCR beta chain. This sample is drawn from a study of shared clonotypes between healthy human individuals. For every subset, genomic DNA was evenly distributed across several immunoSEQ plates. The method was immunoSEQ multiplex PCR; TCRdb's version includes in-frame clones alone and lacks a portion of them. The profile covers approximately 1.5 million clones, with about 98.5% appearing a single time and roughly 0.36% taken by the ten largest. Sequenced material: naive CD4+ T cells sorted from blood. This sample's subset: CD45RA+ positively selected. This sequence was found in a young man in good health.

The CDR3 DNA reads TGCGCCAGCAGCGAAGGGACTAGCGGGAGTGCAGATACGCAGTATTTT. This translates into CASSEGTSGSADTQYF. This chain connects TRBV5-1 to TRBJ2-3; TRBD2 agrees at 14 bases. Germline loops: CDR1 SGHRS, CDR2 YFSETQ. CDR3 length: 16 amino acids. V dropped 4 bases and J dropped 4; count of bases not matched to a gene: 5.